The rows below give T cell receptor beta chains drawn from one sample of a study of T-cell memory formation after mild COVID-19. TCRdb re-called the 5' RACE reads with MiXCR, one entry per CDR3 protein. The repertoire has more than 150,000 distinct CDR3 sequences, less than 20% of them found once; the top ten carry 3% to 4%. Input material: PBMCs or a T cell subset sorted from them (not recorded which). The source of these receptors is a man aged 18 to 29 who had mild COVID-19 (a few samples of this study predate the infection). Cell type and time point are not known. The CDR3 runs from the conserved cysteine through the conserved F or W. D genes are given only for firm matches. Some rows have no size entry. The others give once, few or many, or a class for an expanded clone.

v_call	j_call	clone_size	d_call	cdr3_aa	cdr3_nt
TRBV7-9	TRBJ1-1	few	TRBD1	CASSSRQGLLNTEAFF	TGTGCCAGCAGCTCCCGACAGGGGCTCTTGAACACTGAAGCTTTCTTT
TRBV7-2	TRBJ2-3	.	TRBD2	CASSSRLAGGPDTQYF	TGTGCCAGCAGCTCGAGACTAGCGGGGGGGCCGGATACGCAGTATTTT
TRBV11-2	TRBJ2-1	few	.	CASSLRGNSYNEQFF	TGTGCCAGCAGCCTCCGGGGGAACTCCTACAATGAGCAGTTCTTC
TRBV20-1	TRBJ1-6	.	.	CSATGADSPLHF	TGCAGTGCTACTGGGGCGGATTCACCCCTCCACTTT
TRBV7-2	TRBJ1-1	few	.	CASGRRNTEAFF	TGTGCCAGCGGACGGCGGAACACTGAAGCTTTCTTT
TRBV7-2	TRBJ2-3	.	.	CASSQGGHLSTDTQYF	TGTGCCAGCAGTCAAGGTGGCCACCTGAGCACAGATACGCAGTATTTT
TRBV7-9	TRBJ1-1	.	.	CASSFTTQNEAFF	TGTGCCAGCAGCTTTACGACGCAGAATGAAGCTTTCTTT
TRBV6-5	TRBJ1-5	.	TRBD1	CASRQTGEYQPQHF	TGTGCCAGCAGACAAACAGGGGAGTATCAGCCCCAGCATTTT
TRBV20-1	TRBJ2-3	few	.	CSARRDPRVGDTQYF	TGCAGTGCTAGACGGGACCCGCGTGTAGGTGATACGCAGTATTTT
TRBV4-2	TRBJ1-3	.	.	CASSPFAGHTIYF	TGTGCCAGCAGCCCGTTTGCGGGGCACACCATATATTTT
TRBV12-3/TRBV12-4	TRBJ2-3	few	TRBD1	CASSLNRGPPTDTQYF	TGTGCCAGCAGTTTAAACAGGGGGCCTCCGACAGATACGCAGTATTTT
TRBV29-1	TRBJ2-6	many	.	CSVEVQNGANVLTF	TGCAGCGTTGAAGTCCAGAACGGGGCCAACGTCCTGACTTTC
TRBV20-1	TRBJ2-1	.	TRBD2	CSAGSGGPYNEQFF	TGCAGTGCTGGTAGCGGGGGGCCCTACAATGAGCAGTTCTTC
TRBV25-1	TRBJ1-1	few	.	CATRAGQGDTEAFF	TGTGCCACCAGGGCGGGGCAGGGTGACACTGAAGCTTTCTTT
TRBV6-2/TRBV6-3	TRBJ1-1	few	.	CASSRPGQLNTEAFF	TGTGCCAGCAGTCGCCCCGGGCAGCTTAACACTGAAGCTTTCTTT
TRBV5-6	TRBJ1-2	.	.	CASSLGPGVSYGYTF	TGTGCCAGCAGCTTGGGTCCGGGGGTTTCCTATGGCTACACCTTC
TRBV4-3	TRBJ2-7	.	TRBD1	CASSQTQGSLGEQYF	TGCGCCAGCAGCCAAACACAGGGGTCCCTTGGCGAGCAGTACTTC
TRBV7-2	TRBJ2-5	few	.	CASSLAPETQYF	TGTGCCAGCAGCTTAGCGCCGGAGACCCAGTACTTC
TRBV19	TRBJ2-5	.	.	CASSTTGSETQYF	TGTGCCAGTAGTACCACAGGGTCAGAGACCCAGTACTTC
TRBV4-1	TRBJ2-6	.	.	CASSPGQLRSGANVLTF	TGCGCCAGCAGCCCTGGACAGCTCCGCTCTGGGGCCAACGTCCTGACTTTC
TRBV11-2	TRBJ1-6	.	.	CASSKRRGGNSPLHF	TGTGCCAGCAGTAAGCGGCGAGGAGGTAATTCACCCCTCCACTTT
TRBV24-1	TRBJ1-1	once	.	CATSELYGGKSGNTEAFF	TGTGCCACCAGTGAACTCTACGGGGGGAAGTCGGGGAACACTGAAGCTTTCTTT
TRBV6-6	TRBJ2-1	few	.	CASSYAGTGNEQFF	TGTGCCAGCAGTTACGCCGGAACGGGCAATGAGCAGTTCTTC
TRBV7-9	TRBJ1-1	few	.	CASSSTATEAFF	TGTGCCAGCAGCTCGACAGCGACTGAAGCTTTCTTT
TRBV4-3	TRBJ1-4	few	.	CASSRTLTGGEKLFF	TGCGCCAGCAGCCGCACCCTGACCGGAGGGGAAAAACTGTTTTTT
TRBV6-6	TRBJ1-5	.	.	CASSWARDQPQHF	TGTGCCAGCAGTTGGGCGAGGGATCAGCCCCAGCATTTT
TRBV7-2	TRBJ2-1	.	.	CASSPGGNSYNEQFF	TGTGCCAGCAGCCCTGGGGGGAACTCCTACAATGAGCAGTTCTTC
TRBV18	TRBJ1-5	.	.	CASSETGFDQPQHF	TGTGCCAGCTCAGAAACAGGTTTCGATCAGCCCCAGCATTTT
TRBV12-3/TRBV12-4	TRBJ2-5	.	.	CASARTQETQYF	TGTGCCAGCGCCAGGACCCAAGAGACCCAGTACTTC
TRBV5-1	TRBJ2-3	.	.	CASSSVAGDTQYF	TGCGCCAGCAGCTCTGTGGCTGGGGATACGCAGTATTTT
TRBV3-1	TRBJ2-5	few	TRBD2	CASSPSGGVETQYF	TGTGCCAGCAGCCCGTCGGGGGGGGTCGAGACCCAGTACTTC